This TCR beta chain came from a study of blood T cell repertoires in COVID-19. The cohort comprised adults aged 18 to 89 years residing in approximately 25 US areas. Participant reports of clinical history set cohort assignment. This CDR3 spans 16 amino acids. V lost 1 base to trimming and J lost 1 base; unmatched junction nucleotides: 4. CDR1 is LGHDT and CDR2 is YNNKEL in the germline V gene (reference sequence). In the original analysis: Cell counts per sample came from amplifying reference gene primers. Libraries were prepared by immunoSEQ multiplex PCR; TCRdb keeps only in-frame clonotypes and omits some of them. That table furnishes V, J and clone size, whereas the DNA furnished D and trimming. This table has 180,000 or so clones, roughly nine tenths appearing once.

Material for sequencing was PBMCs or T cells enriched from blood (not recorded which). The origin of this receptor is a woman between 40 and 55 years old with acute COVID-19. The V and J genes are TRBV3-1 (or the pseudogene TRBV3-2) and TRBJ2-5; 9 bases line up with TRBD2. The CDR3 DNA sequence: TGTGCCAGCAGCCAAGGTAGTAGCGGGAGCCAAGAGACCCAGTACTTC. Translated, it gives CASSQGSSGSQETQYF.